This TCR beta chain originates from a study of vaccination and CD4 T cells after COVID-19. Noted time point: late sampling 161 to 241 days after vaccination in a few convalescent patients. Indicated treatment: approximately 9-day PBMC culture with coronavirus spike peptide pools or control peptides (ViraFEST assay). This clonotype has only a few counts. Its specificity is not known. The CDR3 loop spans 15 amino acids. V was shortened by 6 bases and J by 4 bases, with 16 bases between the two germline ends. Germline CDR1 MDHEN, CDR2 SYDVKM. Oncomine TCR Beta short-read sequencing was applied to DNA from cultured CD4+ T cells. TCRdb re-analysed the PCR reads in MiXCR, keeping a single row per CDR3 protein. The profile covers around 27,000 distinct CDR3 sequences, with 28% appearing a single time and around 7.5% taken by the ten largest.

The chain recombines TRBV28 with TRBJ1-5; possible D gene TRBD1, 6 bases. This clonotype was sampled from a human donor who had recovered from COVID-19. This specimen consisted of CD4+ T cells from blood, cultured in vitro, obtained about 7 months after SARS-CoV-2 vaccination. CDR3 amino acids: CASRSGGARNQPQHF. The CDR3 DNA reads as TGTGCCAGCAGATCGGGGGGGGCTCGGAATCAGCCCCAGCATTTT. Combining the CDR3 with reference TRBV28 and TRBJ1-5 gives the whole variable domain DVKVTQSSRYLVKRTGEKVFLECVQDMDHENMFWYRQDPGLGLRLIYFSYDVKMKEKGDIPEGYSVSREKKERFSLILESASTNQTSMYLCASRSGGARNQPQHFGDGTRLSIL.